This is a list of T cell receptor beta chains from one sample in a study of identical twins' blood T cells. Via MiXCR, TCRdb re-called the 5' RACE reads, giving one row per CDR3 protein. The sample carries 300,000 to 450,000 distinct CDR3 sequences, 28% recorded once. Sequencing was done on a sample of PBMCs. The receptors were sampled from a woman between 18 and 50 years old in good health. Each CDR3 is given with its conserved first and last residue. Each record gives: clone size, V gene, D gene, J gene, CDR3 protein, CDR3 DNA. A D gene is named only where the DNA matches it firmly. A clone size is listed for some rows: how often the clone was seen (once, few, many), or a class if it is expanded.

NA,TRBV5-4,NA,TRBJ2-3,CASSFRGGADTQYF,TGTGCCAGCAGCTTTAGAGGAGGCGCAGATACGCAGTATTTT
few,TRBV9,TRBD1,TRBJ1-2,CASSVRTGLGYTF,TGTGCCAGCAGCGTTCGGACAGGTCTTGGCTACACCTTC
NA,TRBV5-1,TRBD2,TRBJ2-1,CASSLVAGGSYNEQFF,TGCGCCAGCAGCTTGGTGGCGGGGGGCTCATACAATGAGCAGTTCTTC
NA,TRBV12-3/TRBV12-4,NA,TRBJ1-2,CASSLWKGVPYGYTF,TGTGCCAGCAGTTTATGGAAGGGAGTTCCTTATGGCTACACCTTC
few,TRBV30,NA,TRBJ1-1,CAWRWRTEAFF,TGTGCCTGGAGATGGAGGACTGAAGCTTTCTTT
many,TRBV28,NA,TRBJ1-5,CASSLELSNQPQHF,TGTGCCAGCAGCCTCGAACTTAGCAATCAGCCCCAGCATTTT
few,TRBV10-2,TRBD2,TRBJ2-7,CASMTSGSYEQYF,TGCGCCAGCATGACTAGCGGATCCTACGAGCAGTACTTC
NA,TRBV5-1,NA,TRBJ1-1,CASGKGGVDTNTEAFF,TGCGCCAGCGGAAAGGGCGGGGTGGACACGAACACTGAAGCTTTCTTT
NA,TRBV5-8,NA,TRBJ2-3,CASSAKGLGADTQYF,TGTGCCAGCAGTGCTAAGGGGCTCGGGGCAGATACGCAGTATTTT
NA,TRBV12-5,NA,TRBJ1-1,CASGLSRRLDTEVFF,TGTGCTAGTGGTTTGTCCAGGCGGCTTGACACTGAAGTTTTCTTT
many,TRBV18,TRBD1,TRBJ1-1,CASSLSTGWNTEAFF,TGTGCCAGCTCACTGTCGACAGGGTGGAACACTGAAGCTTTCTTT
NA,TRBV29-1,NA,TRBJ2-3,CSVEWDTQYF,TGCAGCGTTGAATGGGATACGCAGTATTTT
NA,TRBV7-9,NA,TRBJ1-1,CASSPVGKMNTEAFF,TGTGCCAGCAGCCCGGTGGGGAAAATGAACACTGAAGCTTTCTTT
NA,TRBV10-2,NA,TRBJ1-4,CASSDYEKLFF,TGCGCCAGCAGTGATTATGAAAAACTGTTTTTT
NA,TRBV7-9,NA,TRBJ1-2,CASSLESAVYGYTF,TGTGCCAGCAGCTTAGAGTCGGCAGTTTATGGCTACACCTTC
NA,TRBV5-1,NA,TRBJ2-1,CASSLLLKGQYNEQFF,TGCGCCAGCAGCTTGTTGCTGAAGGGTCAGTACAATGAGCAGTTCTTC
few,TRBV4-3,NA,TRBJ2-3,CASSQDPGVTSTDTQYF,TGCGCCAGCAGCCAAGATCCTGGAGTAACTAGCACAGATACGCAGTATTTT
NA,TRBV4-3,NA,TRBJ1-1,CASSQDMINTEAFF,TGCGCCAGCAGCCAAGATATGATAAACACTGAAGCTTTCTTT
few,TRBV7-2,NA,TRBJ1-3,CASSLGLTSGNTIYF,TGTGCCAGCAGCTTGGGCCTGACATCTGGAAACACCATATATTTT
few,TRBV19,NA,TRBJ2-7,CASSGGGSLYEQYF,TGTGCCAGTAGTGGAGGAGGGAGTCTCTACGAGCAGTACTTC
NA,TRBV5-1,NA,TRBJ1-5,CASMAGPNQPQHF,TGCGCCAGCATGGCAGGTCCCAATCAGCCCCAGCATTTT
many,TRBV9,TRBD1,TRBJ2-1,CASSRNYRGQGAGNEQFF,TGTGCCAGCAGCCGTAACTATCGTGGACAGGGGGCTGGGAATGAGCAGTTCTTC
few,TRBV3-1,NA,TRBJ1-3,CASSQNEHTSSGNTIYF,TGTGCCAGCAGCCAGAACGAACACACGAGCTCTGGAAACACCATATATTTT
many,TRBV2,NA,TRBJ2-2,CASRQSMNGELFF,TGTGCCAGCAGACAGTCGATGAACGGGGAGCTGTTTTTT
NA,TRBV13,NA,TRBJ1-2,CASTLNRGSRNYGYTF,TGTGCCAGCACCTTAAACCGGGGATCAAGGAACTATGGCTACACCTTC
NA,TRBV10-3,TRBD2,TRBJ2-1,CAISSPLGTRKNNEQFF,TGTGCCATCAGTTCACCCCTCGGGACTAGAAAAAACAATGAGCAGTTCTTC
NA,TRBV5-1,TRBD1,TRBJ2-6,CASSLVTSGQGSSGANVLTF,TGCGCCAGCAGCTTGGTCACTTCTGGACAGGGAAGCTCTGGGGCCAACGTCCTGACTTTC
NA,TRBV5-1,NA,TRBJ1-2,CASSLDSFGYTF,TGCGCCAGCAGCTTGGACTCTTTTGGCTACACCTTC
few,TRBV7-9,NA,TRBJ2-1,CASSLFLDEQFF,TGTGCCAGCAGCTTATTCCTCGATGAGCAGTTCTTC
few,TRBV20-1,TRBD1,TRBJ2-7,CSARGGQAFSYEQYF,TGCAGTGCTAGGGGGGGACAGGCGTTTTCCTACGAGCAGTACTTC
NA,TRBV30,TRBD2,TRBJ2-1,CAWRVAGVEQFF,TGTGCCTGGAGAGTAGCGGGAGTTGAGCAGTTCTTC
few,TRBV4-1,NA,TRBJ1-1,CASSQDSGGNTEAFF,TGCGCCAGCAGCCAAGATTCCGGGGGGAACACTGAAGCTTTCTTT
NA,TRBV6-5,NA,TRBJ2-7,CASSYLGTYEQYF,TGTGCCAGCAGTTACTTAGGGACCTACGAGCAGTACTTC
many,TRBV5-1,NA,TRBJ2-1,CASSFSASGEQFF,TGCGCCAGCAGCTTTTCGGCGAGCGGTGAGCAGTTCTTC
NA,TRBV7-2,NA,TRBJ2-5,CASSLEIRETQYF,TGTGCCAGCAGCTTAGAAATCCGAGAGACCCAGTACTTC
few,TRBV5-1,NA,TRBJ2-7,CASSLESGIYEQYF,TGCGCCAGCAGCTTGGAATCAGGGATATACGAGCAGTACTTC
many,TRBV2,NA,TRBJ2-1,CASTLWDAHNEQFF,TGTGCCAGCACCCTCTGGGACGCCCACAATGAGCAGTTCTTC
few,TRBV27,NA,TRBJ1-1,CASSLSLPNTEAFF,TGTGCCAGCAGTTTATCGCTCCCCAACACTGAAGCTTTCTTT
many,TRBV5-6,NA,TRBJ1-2,CASSFWGASLSYGYTF,TGTGCCAGCAGCTTTTGGGGGGCGAGCCTATCATATGGCTACACCTTC
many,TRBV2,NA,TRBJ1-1,CASRGQPNTEAFF,TGTGCCAGCAGAGGACAGCCAAACACTGAAGCTTTCTTT
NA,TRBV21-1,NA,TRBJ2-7,CASSKGGQEQYF,TGTGCCAGCAGCAAAGGAGGGCAGGAGCAGTACTTC
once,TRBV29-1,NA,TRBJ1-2,CSVAGRLGHGYTF,TGCAGCGTTGCCGGGCGCTTGGGGCATGGCTACACCTTC
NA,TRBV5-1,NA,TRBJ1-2,CASSLEAGGGYTF,TGCGCCAGCAGCTTGGAGGCGGGAGGCGGCTACACCTTC
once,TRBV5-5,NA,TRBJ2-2,CASSLGSRGLTGELFF,TGTGCCAGCAGCTTGGGTTCGAGGGGATTAACCGGGGAGCTGTTTTTT
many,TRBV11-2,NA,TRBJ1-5,CASSLGAGYDQPQHF,TGTGCCAGCAGCTTAGGGGCAGGGTACGATCAGCCCCAGCATTTT
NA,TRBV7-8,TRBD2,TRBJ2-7,CASSLGTSGGPYEQYF,TGTGCCAGCAGCTTAGGGACTAGCGGGGGTCCTTACGAGCAGTACTTC
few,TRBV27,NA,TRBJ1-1,CASTPGRGEAFF,TGTGCCAGCACCCCCGGCCGCGGTGAAGCTTTCTTT
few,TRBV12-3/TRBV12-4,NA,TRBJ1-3,CASSRRQTLGNTIYF,TGTGCCAGCAGCCGAAGACAGACTTTGGGAAACACCATATATTTT
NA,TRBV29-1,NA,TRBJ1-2,CSVEGGRGSGYTF,TGCAGCGTTGAAGGGGGCCGGGGGTCTGGCTACACCTTC
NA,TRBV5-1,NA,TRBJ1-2,CASSPSPVVDYGYTF,TGCGCCAGCAGCCCTTCCCCGGTTGTAGACTATGGCTACACCTTC
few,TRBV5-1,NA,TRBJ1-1,CASSLHRANTEAFF,TGCGCCAGCAGCTTACACAGGGCGAACACTGAAGCTTTCTTT
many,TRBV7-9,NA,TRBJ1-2,CASSLAGRDGYTF,TGTGCCAGCAGCTTAGCCGGCAGGGATGGCTACACCTTC
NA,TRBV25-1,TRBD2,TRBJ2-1,CASSEYGGRSSYNEQFF,TGTGCCAGCAGTGAATATGGCGGGAGGAGCTCCTACAATGAGCAGTTCTTC
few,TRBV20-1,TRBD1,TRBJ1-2,CSARLYRGYGYTF,TGCAGTGCTAGATTGTACAGGGGTTATGGCTACACCTTC